Each of the 29 T cell receptor beta chains below was sequenced from the same sample in a study of shared clonotypes between healthy human individuals. This table comes from immunoSEQ multiplex PCR, and its TCRdb copy is limited to in-frame clones, with some not included. The sample has roughly 2.6 million clones; 90% to 95% are singletons. Sequencing was carried out using naive CD4+ T cells sorted from blood. Specified subset: CD45RA+ positively selected. The receptors shown here come from a man between 18 and 29 years old in good health.

J is TRBJ2-1 and V is TRBV30; D not certain. CDR1 GTSNPN and CDR2 SVGIG come from the germline V gene (reference sequence). Between the trimmed V and J ends, which lost 3 bases and 5 bases, there was a span of 11 bases. The CDR3 loop spans 13 amino acids. The CDR3 bases are TGTGCCTGGAGAGCTTCTCGAGACAATGAGCAGTTCTTC. Translation: CAWRASRDNEQFF.

The J gene is TRBJ2-2, the V gene TRBV10-2; 7 bases agree with TRBD1. This CDR3 has 14 residues. CDR1 and CDR2 (germline): WSHSY, SAAADI. With V trimmed by 4 bases and J by 3 bases, 2 bases remained unmatched. CDR3 region: CASSGQGDTGELFF. CDR3 nucleotide sequence: TGCGCCAGCAGTGGACAGGGAGACACCGGGGAGCTGTTTTTT.

This chain connects TRBV11-2 to TRBJ2-1, with D uncertain. V lost 3 bases, J lost 6 bases, and 9 bases lay in between. The CDR3 sequence is 13 residues long. Germline V gene lookup returns CDR1 SGHAT and CDR2 FQNNGV. The CDR3 is CASSFGRTNEQFF. The CDR3, as DNA: TGTGCCAGCAGCTTCGGACGTACCAATGAGCAGTTCTTC.

The rearrangement links TRBV10-2 to TRBJ2-5; D unresolved. CDR1 and CDR2 from the germline V gene are WSHSY and SAAADI. CDR3 length equals 12 residues. The V end lost 6 bases, the J end lost 5 bases, and 10 bases lay between the germline ends. This CDR3 reads CASSRDGETQYF. Written as DNA, the CDR3 is TGCGCCAGCAGCAGAGACGGGGAGACCCAGTACTTC.

The V gene is TRBV5-6, the J gene TRBJ1-1; unclear D gene. V was cut by 4 bases and J by 5 bases, with 15 bases left in between. The CDR3 covers 14 residues. Germline V CDR1 and CDR2: SGHDT, YYEEEE. This chain's CDR3 is CASSGSREGTEAFF. CDR3 coding DNA: TGTGCCAGCAGCGGCTCAAGGGAGGGAACTGAAGCTTTCTTT.

The V call is TRBV28, the J call TRBJ2-5, with TRBD2 matching over 9 bases. Germline V gene lookup returns CDR1 MDHEN and CDR2 SYDVKM. The CDR3 consists of 13 residues. V shed 5 bases and J 4 bases; nucleotides not matched to a gene: 2. CDR3 coding DNA: TGTGCCAGCAGTAGGACTAGCGCAGAGACCCAGTACTTC. Protein product: CASSRTSAETQYF.

J is TRBJ2-7 and V is TRBV9; D not certain. CDR1 is SGDLS, CDR2 YYNGEE, per germline. V dropped 0 bases and J dropped 1 base, with 8 bases sitting between them. This CDR3 is 14 amino acids long. The CDR3 DNA is TGTGCCAGCAGCGTAGATGCCCCATCCTACGAGCAGTACTTC. This codes for CASSVDAPSYEQYF.

This clone is a singleton in its sample. The J gene is TRBJ1-3, the V gene TRBV5-1, with D uncertain. The V gene's germline CDR1 is SGHRS and CDR2 YFSETQ. V gave up 0 bases and J gave up 0 bases, with 7 bases separating them. This CDR3 has 15 amino acids. The chain's CDR3 is CASSLDPDSGNTIYF. In DNA, the CDR3 is TGCGCCAGCAGCTTGGATCCAGACTCTGGAAACACCATATATTTT.

Notes on this clone: Distinct nucleotide sequences in the sample also encode this CDR3. V usage is TRBV2 and J usage is TRBJ2-5; 10 nucleotides align to TRBD2. The germline CDR1 and CDR2 sequences are SNHLY and FYNNEI. The CDR3 runs 15 residues. V trimming: 0 bases; J trimming: 3 bases; junction bases outside the gene matches: 1. CDR3 region: CASSEALAGEETQYF. The CDR3 DNA sequence: TGTGCCAGCAGTGAAGCGCTAGCGGGGGAAGAGACCCAGTACTTC. Filled out from reference TRBV2 and TRBJ2-5, the complete variable domain reads EPEVTQTPSHQVTQMGQEVILRCVPISNHLYFYWYRQILGQKVEFLVSFYNNEISEKSEIFDDQFSVERPDGSNFTLKIRSTKLEDSAMYFCASSEALAGEETQYFGPGTRLLVL.

The chain has TRBV6-1 and TRBJ2-7; 9 nucleotides align to TRBD2. Trimming removed 6 bases from V and 5 bases from J; junction bases left unmatched: 8. CDR1 MNHNS and CDR2 SASEGT come from the germline V gene. CDR3 length: 14 residues. The CDR3 region has the DNA TGTGCCAGCAGAGAAAGCGGGAGGAACAACGAGCAGTACTTC. Its protein product is CASRESGRNNEQYF.

The rearrangement links TRBV4-1 to TRBJ1-3, with D unresolved. In germline, CDR1 is MGHRA, CDR2 YSYEKL. The germline V and J ends were trimmed by 1 base and 8 bases, with 9 bases remaining between them. This CDR3 comprises 13 residues. The CDR3 DNA is TGCGCCAGCAGCCAAGCTCAAGGATACACCATATATTTT. Translated, it gives CASSQAQGYTIYF.

V and J are TRBV18 and TRBJ1-6; no clear D. The CDR3 is 17 residues long. V was clipped by 4 bases and J by 0 bases, with 13 bases between them. Per germline, CDR1 KGHSH and CDR2 LQKENI. The CDR3 DNA is TGTGCCAGCTCACATTCTTCACCCAGCTCCTATAATTCACCCCTCCACTTT. The encoded protein is CASSHSSPSSYNSPLHF.

The chain has TRBV9 and TRBJ2-2, with 7 bases identical to TRBD2. Germline-derived CDR1 and CDR2 are SGDLS and YYNGEE. With V trimmed by 3 bases and J by 5 bases, 4 bases remained unmatched. The CDR3 runs to 14 residues. The CDR3 protein is CASSGQLATGELFF. The CDR3 DNA follows: TGTGCCAGCAGCGGACAACTAGCGACCGGGGAGCTGTTTTTT.

The chain carries TRBV6-1 and TRBJ2-3, with 9 bases matching TRBD2. The CDR3 loop spans 13 amino acids. Germline V gene sequence: CDR1 MNHNS, CDR2 SASEGT. With V trimmed by 6 bases and J by 4 bases, 2 bases remained unmatched. As DNA, the CDR3 is TGTGCCAGCAGGCTAGCGGGATCAGATACGCAGTATTTT. Translation: CASRLAGSDTQYF.

In its sample, this clone was seen a few times. The chain links TRBV6-1 to TRBJ1-6, with 7 bases that match TRBD1. The CDR3 sequence is 18 residues long. The germline V gene encodes CDR1 MNHNS and CDR2 SASEGT. Germline trimming cut 2 bases from V and 9 bases from J; bases unmatched to any gene: 16. CDR3 nucleotides: TGTGCCAGCAGTGAAACCCGACAGGGACGCTTTTTAGGTTCACCCCTCCACTTT. It translates to CASSETRQGRFLGSPLHF.

About this clone: The same CDR3 is also encoded by other DNA sequences in this sample. CDR3 loop: CASTQGGEQFF. CDR3 DNA: TGTGCCAGCACCCAGGGGGGTGAGCAGTTCTTC. This rearrangement joins TRBV6-5 to TRBJ2-1, with a tentative D call TRBD1 (7 bases). V was shortened by 7 bases and J by 9 bases, with 10 bases between the two germline ends. Per germline, CDR1 MNHEY and CDR2 SVGAGI. CDR3 size: 11 residues.

This chain connects TRBV10-2 to TRBJ1-2; 12 bases fit TRBD1. Germline trimming cut 7 bases from V and 8 bases from J; bases unmatched to any gene: 14. CDR1 is WSHSY and CDR2 is SAAADI in the germline V gene. CDR3 size: 16 residues. CDR3 DNA sequence: TGCGCCAGCAAGGTTTCCGGGACAGGGGGCGCGGGAGGCTACACCTTC. Amino acid sequence: CASKVSGTGGAGGYTF.

The V gene is TRBV6-1, the J gene TRBJ2-7; no definite D call. The CDR3 runs to 12 residues. Trimming stripped 4 bases from V and 2 bases from J, with 6 bases between. From germline, CDR1 is MNHNS and CDR2 SASEGT. The CDR3 protein is CASSGSTYEQYF. The CDR3 DNA is TGTGCCAGCAGTGGGTCCACCTACGAGCAGTACTTC.

The chain recombines TRBV19 with TRBJ1-6, with a possible D match to TRBD1 (5 bases). V was pared by 9 bases and J by 6 bases, with 18 bases between. The CDR3 is 15 amino acids. CDR1 and CDR2 from the germline V gene are LNHDA and SQIVND (reference sequence). CDR3 sequence reads: CASQTLRQLNSPLHF. DNA of the CDR3: TGTGCCAGCCAAACGTTGAGACAGCTTAATTCACCCCTCCACTTT.

The chain has TRBV2 and TRBJ1-2, with TRBD1 matching 7 bases. The CDR3 totals 15 residues. J lost 4 bases, V lost 4 bases, and 9 bases had no gene match. Germline CDR1 SNHLY, CDR2 FYNNEI. The DNA for the CDR3 is TGTGCCAGCAGTGCGGACGGCAGGGGGATCTATGGCTACACCTTC. This sequence encodes CASSADGRGIYGYTF.

The chain combines TRBV19 with TRBJ2-1; 10 nucleotides agree with TRBD2. The CDR3 extends over 17 amino acids. Germline lookup yields CDR1 LNHDA and CDR2 SQIVND (reference sequence). The J segment lost 2 bases and the V segment lost 5 bases, leaving 9 bases of the junction unmatched. The CDR3 bases are TGTGCCAGTAGTGGGGGTAGCGGGGGGCCCGCCTACAATGAGCAGTTCTTC. This gives the protein CASSGGSGGPAYNEQFF.

The gene calls are TRBV21-1 and TRBJ1-2. TRBV21-1 counts as a pseudogene. The CDR3 runs 19 residues. The DNA for the CDR3 is TGTGCCAGCAGCAAACGGGCAGGGAACGAGCGGCCCTATCTCTATGGCTACACCTTC. It codes for CASSKRAGNERPYLYGYTF.

The chain carries TRBV4-2 and TRBJ1-4; no reliable D call. Between the trimmed V and J ends, which lost 1 base and 7 bases, there was a span of 13 bases. Germline CDR1 and CDR2: LGHNA and YNFKEQ. The CDR3 loop spans 15 amino acids. The CDR3: CASSQVAGSGEKLFF. In DNA form, the CDR3 reads TGTGCCAGCAGCCAAGTGGCAGGAAGTGGTGAAAAACTGTTTTTT.

This chain's CDR3 is CASRGGGAPDTGELFF. The CDR3 DNA sequence: TGTGCCAGCAGGGGAGGCGGGGCGCCGGACACCGGGGAGCTGTTTTTT. This chain links TRBV28 with TRBJ2-2, with D maybe TRBD2 (6 bases). Germline CDR1 reads MDHEN; CDR2 reads SYDVKM. The V end lost 6 bases, the J end lost 3 bases, and 17 bases lay between the germline ends. The CDR3 loop spans 16 amino acids.

The chain is built from TRBV19 and TRBJ2-2; the match to TRBD2 covers 13 bases. This CDR3 spans 17 amino acids. V lost 8 bases to trimming and J lost 2 bases; unmatched junction nucleotides: 8. Germline V gene data show CDR1 as LNHDA and CDR2 as SQIVND (reference sequence). The CDR3 nucleotides read TGTGCCAGTGGCAAACTAGCGGGGGGGTCCAACACCGGGGAGCTGTTTTTT. It codes for CASGKLAGGSNTGELFF.

CDR3: CASSESDFQETQYF. The CDR3 DNA reads TGTGCCAGCAGTGAATCAGATTTCCAAGAGACCCAGTACTTC. The V call is TRBV6-1, the J call TRBJ2-5; no clear D gene. Germline V CDR1 and CDR2: MNHNS, SASEGT. Trimming left V 2 bases short and J 1 base short, with 8 bases between. The CDR3 runs to 14 residues.

The chain has TRBV6-6 and TRBJ2-1, with a possible D match to TRBD1 (6 bases). Germline CDR1 and CDR2: MNHNY and SVGAGI (reference sequence). Trimming removed 5 bases at V and 4 bases at J, with 18 bases between. The CDR3 is made up of 16 amino acids. In DNA form, the CDR3 reads TGTGCCAGCAGTCAGGGCTCTCTAGGGGGTTACAATGAGCAGTTCTTC. It encodes CASSQGSLGGYNEQFF.

The chain carries TRBV5-4 and TRBJ2-3; maybe TRBD2 (5 bases). Trimming removed 0 bases from V and 2 bases from J, with 13 bases in between. The length of the CDR3 is 16 residues. Germline V gene lookup returns CDR1 SGHNT and CDR2 YYREEE (reference sequence). The chain's CDR3 is CASSLGPRGLTDTQYF. The CDR3 DNA follows: TGTGCCAGCAGCTTGGGGCCAAGAGGGCTCACAGATACGCAGTATTTT.

V and J are TRBV6-7 and TRBJ2-4; D uncertain. TRBV6-7 is given ORF status, its function remaining uncertain. V was clipped by 6 bases and J by 0 bases, with 12 bases between them. The CDR3 has 15 amino acids. The CDR3 DNA sequence: TGTGCCAGCAGCCCCCCGGGTATAGCCAAAAACATTCAGTACTTC. Protein: CASSPPGIAKNIQYF.